Presented here are 10 T cell receptor beta chains from one specimen sequenced in a study of blood T cell repertoires in COVID-19. The repertoire was sequenced with immunoSEQ multiplex PCR; TCRdb's copy has only in-frame clones and lacks some. The sample lists tens of thousands of clones, roughly 93% occurring once. Sequencing was performed on peripheral blood. Source of these receptors: a human donor in a cohort sampled during active COVID-19.

The chain couples TRBV19 to TRBJ2-3; 10 positions match TRBD2. J gave up 7 bases and V 2 bases, and 15 bases lay outside the gene matches. CDR1 and CDR2 from the germline V gene are LNHDA and SQIVND (reference sequence). The CDR3 consists of 18 residues. CDR3 region: CASSISPHTSGMHNTQYF. CDR3 in DNA: TGTGCCAGTAGTATATCCCCCCACACTAGCGGGATGCATAATACGCAGTATTTT.

This chain connects TRBV12-2 to TRBJ1-4; the DNA was not used to check the table's D call, TRBD1. TRBV12-2 is marked as a pseudogene. The CDR3 consists of 19 residues. This chain's CDR3 is CASRLAEWYYQGENEKLFF. The CDR3 nucleotides are TGTGCAAGTCGCTTAGCGGAATGGTATTATCAGGGGGAAAATGAAAAACTGTTTTTT.

V and J are TRBV7-9 and TRBJ2-7; 12 bases fit TRBD2. The CDR3 contains 14 residues. V lost 5 bases to trimming and J lost 4 bases; unmatched junction nucleotides: 3. Germline-derived CDR1 and CDR2 are SEHNR and FQNEAQ (reference sequence). CDR3 sequence: CASSPGLAGYEQYF. Written as DNA, the CDR3 is TGTGCCAGCAGCCCAGGACTAGCGGGATACGAGCAGTACTTC.

The chain links TRBV2 to TRBJ1-1; TRBD1 might be the D (6 bases). The CDR3 spans 13 residues. V gave up 7 bases and J gave up 6 bases, with 15 bases separating them. CDR1 is SNHLY and CDR2 is FYNNEI in the germline V gene. The CDR3 protein is CASTGQLGAEAFF. The CDR3 coding sequence is TGTGCCAGCACCGGACAGCTGGGGGCTGAAGCTTTCTTT.

This rearrangement joins TRBV11-3 to TRBJ2-7; 10 nucleotides line up with TRBD2. CDR1 SGHNT and CDR2 YENEEA come from the germline V gene. The junction had 7 bases not matched to a gene; V was cut back by 5 bases and J by 0 bases. CDR3 length: 16 amino acids. The CDR3 DNA reads as TGTGCCAGCAGCCCCGCTAGCGGGAGACACTCCTACGAGCAGTACTTC. This sequence encodes CASSPASGRHSYEQYF.

This chain links TRBV2 with TRBJ2-7, with D possibly being TRBD1 (6 bases). With 7 bases removed from V and 7 bases from J, the gap between germline ends came to 20 bases. The V gene's germline CDR1 is SNHLY and CDR2 FYNNEI. The CDR3 extends over 14 amino acids. CDR3 protein: CASMRGISPGEQYF. DNA of the CDR3: TGTGCCAGCATGAGGGGGATAAGTCCTGGGGAGCAGTACTTC.

The CDR3 region has the DNA TGTGCCAGCAGCTCTTATGCGGGACTAGCGGGAGGGCAATCCTACGAGCAGTACTTC. Its translation is CASSSYAGLAGGQSYEQYF. The chain recombines TRBV11-2 with TRBJ2-7; 16 bases fit TRBD2. From germline, CDR1 is SGHAT and CDR2 FQNNGV. With V trimmed by 4 bases and J by 1 base, 10 bases remained unmatched. This CDR3 has 19 amino acids.

This rearrangement joins TRBV6-2 or TRBV6-3 to TRBJ2-5, with 9 bases aligning to TRBD1. J lost 5 bases, V lost 2 bases, and 9 bases had no gene match. This CDR3 has 16 amino acids. Germline V gene sequence: CDR1 MNHEY, CDR2 SVGEGT. In DNA, the CDR3 is TGTGCCAGCAGTTACCTTACAGGGGGCTTGAGGGAGACCCAGTACTTC. Residues: CASSYLTGGLRETQYF.

This clone was picked up one time. The V gene is TRBV18, the J gene TRBJ1-5, with 10 bases lining up with TRBD1. In germline, CDR1 is KGHSH, CDR2 LQKENI. V was clipped by 3 bases and J by 10 bases; unmatched bases: 15. The CDR3 extends over 17 amino acids. The CDR3 loop reads CASSPQDRGGVGRPQHF. DNA for the CDR3: TGTGCCAGCTCACCCCAGGACAGGGGGGGGGTCGGGCGACCCCAGCATTTT.

This clone occurred a few times. The genes are TRBV3-1 (or the pseudogene TRBV3-2) and TRBJ1-1, with D possibly being TRBD1 (5 bases). The CDR3 extends over 14 amino acids. With 1 base removed from V and 7 bases from J, the gap between germline ends came to 13 bases. Germline CDR1 LGHDT, CDR2 YNNKEL (reference sequence). CDR3 in amino acids: CASSQGNKRGEAFF. In DNA, the CDR3 is TGTGCCAGCAGCCAAGGTAACAAAAGGGGTGAAGCTTTCTTT.